This T cell receptor beta chain comes out of a study of OX40 agonist ivuxolimab in advanced cancers. Study-wide context: The patients received agonistic anti-OX40 (CD134) antibody ivuxolimab.

The CDR3 is 17 amino acids. The germline V and J ends were trimmed by 4 bases and 0 bases, with 17 bases remaining between them. This clone occurred a few times. At cycle 4 day 1, cycle 7 day 1, and baseline, blood was sampled. The assay was immunoSEQ multiplex PCR, and TCRdb's table has in-frame clones only and misses some. The sample records about 96,000 clones, less than 85% being singletons. The sequencing here drew on CD4+ or CD8+ T cells sorted from blood, taken in a trial of the OX40 agonist ivuxolimab. The TCR sequence derives from an adult with an advanced solid tumor such as melanoma, head and neck, liver or kidney cancer. This chain joins TRBV5-3 and TRBJ1-5, with D perhaps TRBD1 (6 bases). TRBV5-3 is an ORF, with its function uncertain. The CDR3 region is CARSPTRGRYSNQPQHF. The CDR3 bases are TGTGCCAGAAGCCCCACCAGGGGCCGGTATAGCAATCAGCCCCAGCATTTT.